This T cell receptor (beta chain) was observed in a study of blood T cells in healthy people across ages. Through a sample-barcoded 5' primer and a J-beta primer mix, a second PCR was run for roughly 6 to 12 cycles. TCRdb re-derived calls from the 5' RACE reads in MiXCR, one entry per CDR3 protein. The sample lists about 1.5 million distinct CDR3 sequences, around 42% occurring once. CDR3 length: 13 residues. V dropped 7 bases and J dropped 1 base, with 11 bases sitting between them. Germline V gives CDR1 SGHRS, CDR2 YFSETQ. Turning to this clonotype: Its antigen is as yet unknown.

Points from the study as a whole: Diversity of TCR beta correlated strongly with naive T cell percentage. Shifts in expanded clonotypes may have been confounded by donor CMV status, which was unknown.

Total RNA amounts of at least 5 micrograms were extracted per sample. The clonotype originates from a woman aged 18-30 years in good health. Sample: blood. The chain couples TRBV5-1 to TRBJ1-1; perhaps TRBD1 as D (6 bases). DNA of the CDR3: TGCGCCAGCCAGGGACAACCGAACACTGAAGCTTTCTTT. Translated, it gives CASQGQPNTEAFF.